The source of this T cell receptor (beta chain) is a study of molecular identifiers for immune sequencing clone quantification. Comments on this clonotype: The antigen is unknown.

TCRdb fed the PCR reads into MiXCR, producing one record per CDR3 protein. The sample consists of 85,000 to 90,000 distinct CDR3 sequences, 20% to 30% of them appearing once. Broader study findings: Whereas clones above 20 RNA copies held under 1% of naive-cell molecules, they held over 97% of effector molecules.

The sequenced material came from naive CD8+ T cells from blood, with Jurkat cell RNA spiked in. Subset denoted: FACS-sorted CD8+CD4-CCR7+CD45RA+ naive T cells. This TCR derives from a human donor in good health. Some libraries in this study had Jurkat cell RNA spiked in.

CDR3 sequence reads: CASTPAGNQPQHF. CDR3 nucleotide sequence: TGTGCCAGCACCCCGGCGGGGAACCAGCCCCAGCATTTT. The V and J genes are TRBV6-1 and TRBJ1-5, with D hard to call. Trimming took off 7 bases at V and 7 bases at J, with 14 bases between the two ends. CDR3 length: 13 amino acids. The germline CDR1 and CDR2 sequences are MNHNS and SASEGT.